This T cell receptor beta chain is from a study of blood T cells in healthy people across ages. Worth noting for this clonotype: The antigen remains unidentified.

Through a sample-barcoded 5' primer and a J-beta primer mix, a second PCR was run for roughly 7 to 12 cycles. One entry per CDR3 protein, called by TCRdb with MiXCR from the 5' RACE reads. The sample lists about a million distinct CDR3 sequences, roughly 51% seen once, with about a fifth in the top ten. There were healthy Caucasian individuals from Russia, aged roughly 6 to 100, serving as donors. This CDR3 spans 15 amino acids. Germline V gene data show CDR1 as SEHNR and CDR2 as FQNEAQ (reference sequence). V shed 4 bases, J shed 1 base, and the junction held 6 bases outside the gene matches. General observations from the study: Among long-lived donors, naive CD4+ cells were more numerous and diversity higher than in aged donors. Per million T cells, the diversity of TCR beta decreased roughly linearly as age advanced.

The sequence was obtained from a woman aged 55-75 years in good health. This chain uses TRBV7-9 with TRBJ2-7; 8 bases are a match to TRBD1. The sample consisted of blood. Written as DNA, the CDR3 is TGTGCCAGCAGCTCCCGGGACAGGCCTTCCTACGAGCAGTACTTC. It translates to CASSSRDRPSYEQYF.